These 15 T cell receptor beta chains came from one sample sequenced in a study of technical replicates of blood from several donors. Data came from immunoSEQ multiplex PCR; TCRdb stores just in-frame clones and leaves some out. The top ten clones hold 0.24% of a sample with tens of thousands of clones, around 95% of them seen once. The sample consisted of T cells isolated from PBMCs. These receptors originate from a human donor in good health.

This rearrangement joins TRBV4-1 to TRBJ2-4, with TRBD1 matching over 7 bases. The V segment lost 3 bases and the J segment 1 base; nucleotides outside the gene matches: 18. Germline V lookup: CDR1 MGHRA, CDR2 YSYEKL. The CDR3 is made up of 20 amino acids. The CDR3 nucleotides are TGCGCCAGCAGCCACCCTCGACAGGGACCTGAAGCGGTGGCCAAAAACATTCAGTACTTC. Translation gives CASSHPRQGPEAVAKNIQYF.

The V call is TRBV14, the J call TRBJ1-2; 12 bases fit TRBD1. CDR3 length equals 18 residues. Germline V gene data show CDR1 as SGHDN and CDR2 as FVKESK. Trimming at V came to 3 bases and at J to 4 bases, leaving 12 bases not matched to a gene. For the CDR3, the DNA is TGTGCCAGCAGCCATTACGGGACAGGGGGCGGAGGGATCTATGGCTACACCTTC. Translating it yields CASSHYGTGGGGIYGYTF.

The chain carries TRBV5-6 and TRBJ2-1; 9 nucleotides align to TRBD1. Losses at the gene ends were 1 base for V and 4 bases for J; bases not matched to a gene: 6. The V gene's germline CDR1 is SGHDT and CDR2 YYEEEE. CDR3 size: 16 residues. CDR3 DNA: TGTGCCAGCAGCTTGAAAGGACAGGGGCGATACAATGAGCAGTTCTTC. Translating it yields CASSLKGQGRYNEQFF. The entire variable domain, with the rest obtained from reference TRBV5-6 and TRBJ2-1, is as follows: DAGVTQSPTHLIKTRGQQVTLRCSPKSGHDTVSWYQQALGQGPQFIFQYYEEEERQRGNFPDRFSGHQFPNYSSELNVNALLLGDSALYLCASSLKGQGRYNEQFFGPGTRLTVL.

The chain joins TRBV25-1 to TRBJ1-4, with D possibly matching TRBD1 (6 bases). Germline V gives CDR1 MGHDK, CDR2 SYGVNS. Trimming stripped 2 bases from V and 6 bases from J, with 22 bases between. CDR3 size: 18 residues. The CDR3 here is CASSEGWTAAVDHEKLFF. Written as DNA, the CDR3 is TGTGCCAGCAGTGAAGGGTGGACAGCCGCAGTGGACCATGAAAAACTGTTTTTT.

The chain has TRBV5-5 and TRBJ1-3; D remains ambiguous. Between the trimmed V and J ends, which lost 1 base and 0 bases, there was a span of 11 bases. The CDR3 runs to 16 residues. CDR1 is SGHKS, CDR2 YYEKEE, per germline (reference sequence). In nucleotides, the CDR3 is TGTGCCAGCAGCTTGTCAGGCGTCCTCTCTGGAAACACCATATATTTT. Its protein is CASSLSGVLSGNTIYF.

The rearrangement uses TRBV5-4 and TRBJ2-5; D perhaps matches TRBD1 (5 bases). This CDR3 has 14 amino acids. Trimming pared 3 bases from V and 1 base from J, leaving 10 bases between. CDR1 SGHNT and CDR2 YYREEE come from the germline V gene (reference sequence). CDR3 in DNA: TGTGCCAGCAGCTCCAGGGCCGGCCAAGAGACCCAGTACTTC. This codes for CASSSRAGQETQYF. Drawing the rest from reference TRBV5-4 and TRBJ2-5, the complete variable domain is ETGVTQSPTHLIKTRGQQVTLRCSSQSGHNTVSWYQQALGQGPQFIFQYYREEENGRGNFPPRFSGLQFPNYSSELNVNALELDDSALYLCASSSRAGQETQYFGPGTRLLVL.

The CDR3 loop is CASSPSDSRNQPQHF. CDR3 coding DNA: TGTGCCAGCTCACCTTCGGACAGCCGCAATCAGCCCCAGCATTTT. V is TRBV18 and J is TRBJ1-5; tentative D call: TRBD1 (6 bases). The CDR3 totals 15 residues. Germline V lookup: CDR1 KGHSH, CDR2 LQKENI. V lost 3 bases, J lost 2 bases, and 11 bases lay in between. Full variable domain (missing parts from reference TRBV18 and TRBJ1-5): NAGVMQNPRHLVRRRGQEARLRCSPMKGHSHVYWYRQLPEEGLKFMVYLQKENIIDESGMPKERFSAEFPKEGPSILRIQQVVRGDSAAYFCASSPSDSRNQPQHFGDGTRLSIL.

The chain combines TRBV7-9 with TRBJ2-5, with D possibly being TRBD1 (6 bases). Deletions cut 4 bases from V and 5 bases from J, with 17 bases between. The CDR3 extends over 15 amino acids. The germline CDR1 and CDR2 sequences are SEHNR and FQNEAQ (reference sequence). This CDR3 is CASSSPLRGSETQYF. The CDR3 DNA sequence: TGTGCCAGCAGCTCTCCTTTAAGGGGGAGTGAGACCCAGTACTTC.

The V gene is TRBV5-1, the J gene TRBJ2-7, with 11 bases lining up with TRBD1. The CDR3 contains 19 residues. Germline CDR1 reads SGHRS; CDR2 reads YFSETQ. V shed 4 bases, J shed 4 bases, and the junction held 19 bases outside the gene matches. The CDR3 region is CASSTRGPGTGGMVYEQYF. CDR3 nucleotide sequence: TGCGCCAGCAGCACACGGGGCCCGGGGACAGGGGGAATGGTTTACGAGCAGTACTTC. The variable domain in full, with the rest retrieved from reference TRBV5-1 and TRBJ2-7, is KAGVTQTPRYLIKTRGQQVTLSCSPISGHRSVSWYQQTPGQGLQFLFEYFSETQRNKGNFPGRFSGRQFSNSRSEMNVSTLELGDSALYLCASSTRGPGTGGMVYEQYFGPGTRLTVT.

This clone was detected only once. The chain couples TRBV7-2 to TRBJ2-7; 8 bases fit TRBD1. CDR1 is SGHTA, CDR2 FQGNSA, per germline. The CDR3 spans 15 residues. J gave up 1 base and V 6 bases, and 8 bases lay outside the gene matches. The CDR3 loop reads CASSLDRALSYEQYF. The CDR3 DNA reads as TGTGCCAGCAGTCTGGACAGGGCGTTGTCCTACGAGCAGTACTTC.

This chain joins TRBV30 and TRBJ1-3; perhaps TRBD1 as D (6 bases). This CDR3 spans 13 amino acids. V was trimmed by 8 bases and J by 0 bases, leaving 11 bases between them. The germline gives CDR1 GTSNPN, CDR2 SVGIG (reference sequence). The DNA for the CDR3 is TGTGCCGGAAAGGGGGACTCTGGAAACACCATATATTTT. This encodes CAGKGDSGNTIYF.

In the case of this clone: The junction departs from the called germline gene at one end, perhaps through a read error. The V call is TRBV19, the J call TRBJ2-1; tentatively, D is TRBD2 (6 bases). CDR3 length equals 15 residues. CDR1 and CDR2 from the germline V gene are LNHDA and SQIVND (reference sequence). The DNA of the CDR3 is TGTGCCAGTACCCCCCTAGCGAGCTCCTCCAATGAGCAGTTCTTC. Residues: CASTPLASSSNEQFF. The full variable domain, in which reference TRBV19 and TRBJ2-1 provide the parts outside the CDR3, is DGGITQSPKYLFRKEGQNVTLSCEQNLNHDAMYWYRQDPGQGLRLIYYSQIVNDFQKGDIAEGYSVSREKKESFPLTVTSAQKNPTAFYLCASTPLASSSNEQFFGPGTRLTVL.

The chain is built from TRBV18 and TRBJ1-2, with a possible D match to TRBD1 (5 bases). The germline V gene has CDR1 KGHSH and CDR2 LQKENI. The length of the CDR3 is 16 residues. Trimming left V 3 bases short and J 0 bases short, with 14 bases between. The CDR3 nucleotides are TGTGCCAGCTCACCCGTCGGGGGGAGGACTAACTATGGCTACACCTTC. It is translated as CASSPVGGRTNYGYTF.

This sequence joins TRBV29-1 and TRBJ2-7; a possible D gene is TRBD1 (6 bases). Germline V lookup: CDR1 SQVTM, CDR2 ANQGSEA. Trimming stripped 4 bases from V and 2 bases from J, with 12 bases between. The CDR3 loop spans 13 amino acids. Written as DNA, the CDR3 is TGCAGCGTTGGGGGGCGGACCACCTACGAGCAGTACTTC. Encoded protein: CSVGGRTTYEQYF.

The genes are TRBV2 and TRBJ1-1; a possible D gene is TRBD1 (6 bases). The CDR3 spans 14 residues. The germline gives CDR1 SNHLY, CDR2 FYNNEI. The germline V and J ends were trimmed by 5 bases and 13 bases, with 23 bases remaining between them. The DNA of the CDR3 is TGTGCCAGCAGTCCAATGACAACAGGGATTGAGGTTTTCTTT. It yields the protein CASSPMTTGIEVFF.